What follows describes a single T cell receptor beta chain. Its cognate antigen is unknown. Only in-frame clones appear in the TCRdb table, and some are missing; sequencing was by immunoSEQ multiplex PCR. The sample contains some 10,000 clones, 87% of which appear only once. The entry originates in a study of STAT3 mutations in large granular lymphocyte leukemia. Study background: Among longitudinally sequenced T-LGLL patients, roughly half had canonical activating STAT3 mutations detected.

Study observations and caveats: In about 30% of the 18 patients, new TCR clonotypes emerged after therapy. At least one immunodominant TCR beta clonotype appeared in every T-cell large granular lymphocyte leukemia patient. Clonal expansion was inferred from samples taken at other timepoints. Treatment regimens differed across patients between samplings.

V lost 10 bases and J lost 7, with 13 bases in between. From germline, CDR1 is MGHDK and CDR2 SYGVNS. This CDR3 comprises 12 residues. V usage is TRBV25-1 and J usage is TRBJ2-2; D might be TRBD2 (6 bases). The sequenced sample was peripheral blood mononuclear cells. The clonotype was recovered from a man between 60 and 75 years old with T-cell large granular lymphocyte leukemia. Some clones in this sample may be carry-over from other donors' samples. The CDR3 region is CATTVGLGELFF. The CDR3 DNA sequence: TGTGCCACCACGGTGGGACTCGGGGAGCTGTTTTTT.